This T cell receptor beta chain originates from a study of cytomegalovirus exposure and HLA in healthy donors. Primers: 60 Vbeta forward and 13 Jbeta reverse. Assay: immunoSEQ multiplex PCR; the TCRdb copy retains only in-frame clones and omits some. This table has 170,000 or so clones, 77% appearing once. CDR1 is SEHNR, CDR2 FQNEAQ, per germline (reference sequence). V lost 5 bases, J lost 6 bases, and 6 bases stayed unmatched. The length of the CDR3 is 13 residues. The V call is TRBV7-9, the J call TRBJ1-2; 7 bases match TRBD1. The receptor's source is a woman aged 25 to 45 in good health and CMV-seropositive. The sample taken for sequencing was PBMCs. The DNA of the CDR3 is TGTGCCAGCAGCGCTGACAGGGTTCATGGCTACACCTTC. Protein sequence: CASSADRVHGYTF.